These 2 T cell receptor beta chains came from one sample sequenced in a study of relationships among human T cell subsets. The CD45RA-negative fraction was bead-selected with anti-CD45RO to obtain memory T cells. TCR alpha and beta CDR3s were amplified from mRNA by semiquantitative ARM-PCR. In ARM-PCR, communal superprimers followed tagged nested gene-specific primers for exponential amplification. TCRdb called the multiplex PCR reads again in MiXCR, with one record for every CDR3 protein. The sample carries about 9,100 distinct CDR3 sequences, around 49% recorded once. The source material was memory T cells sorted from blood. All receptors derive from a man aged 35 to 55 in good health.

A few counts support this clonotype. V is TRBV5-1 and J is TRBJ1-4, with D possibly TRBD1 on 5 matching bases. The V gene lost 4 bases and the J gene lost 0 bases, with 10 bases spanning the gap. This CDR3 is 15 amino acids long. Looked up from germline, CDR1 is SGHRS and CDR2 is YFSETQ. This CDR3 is CASSLRTSTNEKLFF. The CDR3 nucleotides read TGCGCCAGCAGCCTCCGGACATCAACTAATGAAAAACTGTTTTTT.

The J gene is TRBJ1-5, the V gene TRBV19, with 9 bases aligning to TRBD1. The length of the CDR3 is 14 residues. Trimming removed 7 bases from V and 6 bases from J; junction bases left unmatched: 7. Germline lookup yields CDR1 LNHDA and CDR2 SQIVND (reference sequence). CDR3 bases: TGTGCCAGTACCCCCGGGACAGGGTTTCAGCCCCAGCATTTT. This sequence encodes CASTPGTGFQPQHF.